This record covers a single TCR beta chain. Its specificity is not known. There are 13 residues in the CDR3. V gave up 6 bases and J gave up 5 bases; unmatched junction bases: 4. Germline V gene sequence: CDR1 MNHEY, CDR2 SVGAGI. These data come from a study of T cell repertoires in cytomegalovirus infection. Looking at the study overall: CMV epitopes used comprised recently identified HLA-C-restricted ones and well-studied HLA-B-restricted ones. Public TCR beta signatures provided an indication of both CMV infection and a matching HLA type.

Study-level points and caveats: CMV carriers with the relevant HLA were identified by cumulative public TCR beta family frequency. CMV-specific TCR beta clonotypes restricted by HLA-C dominated the ex vivo response.

Using its own MiXCR run on the reads, TCRdb lists one record per CDR3 protein. The data hold 100,000 to 150,000 distinct CDR3 sequences, with more than 30% observed a single time. This TCR derives from a human donor in good health (CMV status not recorded). Some clones in this sample may be carry-over from other donors' samples. This chain connects TRBV6-5 to TRBJ1-1, with TRBD1 matching over 9 bases. The sequences come from CD8+ T cells from cultured PBMCs, collected from culture after CMV antigen stimulation. DNA for the CDR3: TGTGCCAGCAGCTGGACAGGGGAGACTGAAGCTTTCTTT. Amino acids: CASSWTGETEAFF.